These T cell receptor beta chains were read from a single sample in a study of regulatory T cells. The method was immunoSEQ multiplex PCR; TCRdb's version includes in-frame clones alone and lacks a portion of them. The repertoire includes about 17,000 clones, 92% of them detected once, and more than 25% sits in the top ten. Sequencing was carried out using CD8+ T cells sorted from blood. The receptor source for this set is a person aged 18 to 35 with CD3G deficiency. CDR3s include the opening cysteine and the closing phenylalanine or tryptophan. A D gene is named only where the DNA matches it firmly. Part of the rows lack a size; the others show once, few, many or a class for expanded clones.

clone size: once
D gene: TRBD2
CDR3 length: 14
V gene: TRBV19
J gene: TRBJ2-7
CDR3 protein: CASSISGDAYEQYF
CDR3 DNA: TGTGCCAGTAGCATTAGCGGGGACGCCTACGAGCAGTACTTC

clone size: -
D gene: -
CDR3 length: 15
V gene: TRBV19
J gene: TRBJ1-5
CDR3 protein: CASSWGGRTNQPQHF
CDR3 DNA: TGTGCCAGTAGTTGGGGTGGGCGGACCAATCAGCCCCAGCATTTT

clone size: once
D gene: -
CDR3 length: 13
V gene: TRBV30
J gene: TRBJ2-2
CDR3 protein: CAWSVPGTGELFF
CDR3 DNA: TGTGCCTGGAGTGTACCGGGCACCGGGGAGCTGTTTTTT

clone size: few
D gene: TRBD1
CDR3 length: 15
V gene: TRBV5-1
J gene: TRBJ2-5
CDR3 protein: CASSLALGQGETQYF
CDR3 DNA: TGCGCCAGCAGCTTGGCCTTAGGACAGGGAGAGACCCAGTACTTC

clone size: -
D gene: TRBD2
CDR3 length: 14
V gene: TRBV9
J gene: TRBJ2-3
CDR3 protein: CASSLAGGTDTQYF
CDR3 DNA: TGTGCCAGCTCCCTAGCGGGGGGCACAGATACGCAGTATTTT

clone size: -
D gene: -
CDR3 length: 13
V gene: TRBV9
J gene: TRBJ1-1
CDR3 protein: CASSVVEKIEAFF
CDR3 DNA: TGTGCCAGCAGCGTAGTTGAAAAGATTGAAGCTTTCTTT

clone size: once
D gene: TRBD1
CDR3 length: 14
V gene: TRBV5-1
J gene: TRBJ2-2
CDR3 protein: CASSPGQGTGELFF
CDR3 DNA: TGCGCCAGCAGCCCGGGACAGGGGACCGGGGAGCTGTTTTTT

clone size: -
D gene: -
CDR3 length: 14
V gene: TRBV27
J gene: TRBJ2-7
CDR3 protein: CASSLGGWGHEQYF
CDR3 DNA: TGTGCCAGCAGTTTAGGGGGGTGGGGTCACGAGCAGTACTTC

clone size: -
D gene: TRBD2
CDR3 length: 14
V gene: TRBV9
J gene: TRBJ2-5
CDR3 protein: CASSERGLEETQYF
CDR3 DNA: TGTGCCAGCAGCGAGAGGGGACTAGAAGAGACCCAGTACTTC

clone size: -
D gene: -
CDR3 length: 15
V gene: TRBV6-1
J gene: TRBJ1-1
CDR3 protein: CASSELGGRYTEAFF
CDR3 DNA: TGTGCCAGCAGTGAACTGGGGGGGCGGTACACTGAAGCTTTCTTT

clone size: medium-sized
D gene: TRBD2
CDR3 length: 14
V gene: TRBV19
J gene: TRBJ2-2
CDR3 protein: CASSSAGGAGELFF
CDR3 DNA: TGTGCCAGTAGTTCAGCGGGAGGGGCCGGGGAGCTGTTTTTT

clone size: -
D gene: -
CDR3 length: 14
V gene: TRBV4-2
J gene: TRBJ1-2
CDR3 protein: CASSFDGAPPGYTF
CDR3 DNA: TGTGCCAGCAGCTTCGACGGAGCCCCCCCTGGCTACACCTTC

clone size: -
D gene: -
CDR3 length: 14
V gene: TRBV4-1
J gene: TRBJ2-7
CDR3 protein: CASSQGPSSYEQYF
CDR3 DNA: TGCGCCAGCAGCCAAGGCCCAAGCTCCTACGAGCAGTACTTC

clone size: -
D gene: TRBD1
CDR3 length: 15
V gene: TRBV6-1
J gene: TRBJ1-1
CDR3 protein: CASSDGQGMNTEAFF
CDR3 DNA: TGTGCCAGCAGTGACGGACAGGGAATGAACACTGAAGCTTTCTTT

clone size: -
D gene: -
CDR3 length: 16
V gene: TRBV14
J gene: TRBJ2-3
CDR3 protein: CASSHGSGTPGDTQYF
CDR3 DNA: TGTGCCAGCAGCCATGGGTCCGGGACTCCCGGAGATACGCAGTATTTT

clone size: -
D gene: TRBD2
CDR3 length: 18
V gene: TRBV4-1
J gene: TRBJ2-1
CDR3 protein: CASSRQRGLAGEGNEQFF
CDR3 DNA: TGCGCCAGCAGCCGCCAGAGGGGACTAGCGGGGGAGGGGAATGAGCAGTTCTTC

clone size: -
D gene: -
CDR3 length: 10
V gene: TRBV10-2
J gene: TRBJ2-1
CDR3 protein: CASSGDEQFF
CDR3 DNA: TGCGCCAGCTCTGGCGATGAGCAGTTCTTC

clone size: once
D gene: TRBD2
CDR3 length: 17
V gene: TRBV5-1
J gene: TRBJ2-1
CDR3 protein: CASSTTSGLSSYNEQFF
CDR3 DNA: TGCGCCAGCAGCACTACTAGCGGGTTAAGCTCCTACAATGAGCAGTTCTTC

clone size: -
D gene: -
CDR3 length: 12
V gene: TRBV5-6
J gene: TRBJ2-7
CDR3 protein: CASSFGRVEQYF
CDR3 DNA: TGTGCCAGCAGCTTTGGAAGAGTCGAGCAGTACTTC

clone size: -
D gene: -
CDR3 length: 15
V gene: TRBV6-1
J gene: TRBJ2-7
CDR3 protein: CASSESGVGSYEQYF
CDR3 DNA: TGTGCCAGCAGTGAATCGGGAGTCGGCTCCTACGAGCAGTACTTC

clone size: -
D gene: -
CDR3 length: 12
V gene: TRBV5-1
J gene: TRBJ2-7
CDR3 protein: CASSLDTYEQYF
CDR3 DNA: TGCGCCAGCAGCCTGGACACCTACGAGCAGTACTTC

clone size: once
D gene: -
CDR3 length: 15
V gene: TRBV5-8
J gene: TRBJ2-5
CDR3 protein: CASSFTGESQETQYF
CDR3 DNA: TGTGCCAGCAGCTTTACGGGGGAATCCCAAGAGACCCAGTACTTC

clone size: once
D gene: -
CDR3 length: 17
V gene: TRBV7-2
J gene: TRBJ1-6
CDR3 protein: CASSSGTWAEDNSPLHF
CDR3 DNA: TGTGCCAGCAGCTCTGGGACCTGGGCAGAAGATAATTCACCCCTCCACTTT

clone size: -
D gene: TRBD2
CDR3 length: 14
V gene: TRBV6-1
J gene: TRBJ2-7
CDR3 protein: CASSGPGLGYEQYF
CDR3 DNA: TGTGCCAGCAGTGGTCCGGGACTAGGCTACGAGCAGTACTTC

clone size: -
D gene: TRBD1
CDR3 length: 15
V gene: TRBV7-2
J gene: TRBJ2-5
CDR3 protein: CASSADRGSPETQYF
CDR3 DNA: TGTGCCAGCAGCGCGGACAGGGGGAGCCCAGAGACCCAGTACTTC

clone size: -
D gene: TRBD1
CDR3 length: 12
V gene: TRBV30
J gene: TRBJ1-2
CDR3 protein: CAWDQGADGYTF
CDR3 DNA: TGTGCCTGGGATCAGGGGGCTGACGGCTACACCTTC

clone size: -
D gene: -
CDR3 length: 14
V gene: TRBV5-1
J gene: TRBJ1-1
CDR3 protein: CASSFPGADTEAFF
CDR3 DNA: TGCGCCAGCAGCTTCCCAGGGGCCGACACTGAAGCTTTCTTT

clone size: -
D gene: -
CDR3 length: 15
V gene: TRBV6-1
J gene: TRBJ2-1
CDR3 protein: CASSEVGSGNNEQFF
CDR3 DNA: TGTGCCAGCAGTGAAGTGGGTAGCGGAAACAATGAGCAGTTCTTC

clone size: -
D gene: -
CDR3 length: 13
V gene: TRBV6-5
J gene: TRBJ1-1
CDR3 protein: CASSQSPGTEAFF
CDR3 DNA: TGTGCCAGCAGTCAGTCGCCGGGCACCGAAGCTTTCTTT

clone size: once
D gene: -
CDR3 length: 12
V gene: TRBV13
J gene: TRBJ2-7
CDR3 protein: CASSRSNYEQYF
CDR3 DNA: TGTGCCAGCAGCCGAAGTAACTACGAGCAGTACTTC

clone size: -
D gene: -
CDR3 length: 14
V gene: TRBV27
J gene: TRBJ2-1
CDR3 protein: CASSSAASYNEQFF
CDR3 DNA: TGTGCCAGCAGTTCGGCAGCTTCCTACAATGAGCAGTTCTTC

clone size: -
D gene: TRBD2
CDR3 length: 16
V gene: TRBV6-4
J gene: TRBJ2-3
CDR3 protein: CASTLAGGLSTDTQYF
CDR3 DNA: TGTGCCAGCACTCTAGCGGGGGGCCTAAGCACAGATACGCAGTATTTT

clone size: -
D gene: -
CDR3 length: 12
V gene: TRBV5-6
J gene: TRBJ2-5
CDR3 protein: CASSPSGWGQYF
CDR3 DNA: TGTGCCAGCAGCCCCTCGGGATGGGGGCAGTACTTC